One and the same sample provided the 10 T cell receptor beta chains below, sequenced in a study of T-cell memory formation after mild COVID-19. TCRdb independently ran MiXCR on the 5' RACE reads; one entry per CDR3 protein. This table has roughly 150,000 distinct CDR3 sequences, roughly 15% appearing once. What was sequenced was PBMCs or a T cell subset sorted from them (not recorded which). The receptors come from an adult woman who had mild COVID-19 (a few samples of this study predate the infection). Cell type and time point are not known.

This clonotype has a count of ten or more. This sequence joins TRBV4-1 and TRBJ2-7; tentative D call: TRBD2 (6 bases). The CDR3 consists of 18 residues. V dropped 5 bases and J dropped 4 bases, with 27 bases sitting between them. Germline V gene data show CDR1 as MGHRA and CDR2 as YSYEKL. CDR3 nucleotide sequence: TGCGCCAGCAGCTACCTAGTCTCCTCCAGAAGCGGGCGGTACGAGCAGTACTTC. Residues: CASSYLVSSRSGRYEQYF.

The chain links TRBV12-3 or TRBV12-4 to TRBJ1-1; a weak D match, TRBD1 (6 bases). The CDR3 is made up of 11 amino acids. The germline V and J ends were trimmed by 6 bases and 11 bases, with 13 bases remaining between them. The chain's CDR3 is CASSLTGRAFF. DNA of the CDR3: TGTGCCAGCAGCCTAACAGGGAGGGCTTTCTTT.

Only a few counts were recorded for this clonotype. The CDR3 spells CASSAGTSPNTQYF. The DNA of the CDR3 is TGTGCCAGCAGCGCCGGGACTTCACCCAATACGCAGTATTTT. The chain recombines TRBV12-3 or TRBV12-4 with TRBJ2-3; D may be TRBD2 (6 bases). This CDR3 is built from 14 residues. V gave up 6 bases and J gave up 7 bases, with 17 bases separating them.

The chain is built from TRBV12-3 or TRBV12-4 and TRBJ1-2; 7 positions agree with TRBD1. The CDR3 runs 16 residues. With 4 bases clipped from V and 0 bases from J, the junction kept 8 bases outside the gene matches. This chain's CDR3 is CASSSGRGRSNYGYTF. The CDR3 DNA follows: TGTGCCAGCAGTTCGGGTAGGGGGCGTTCTAACTATGGCTACACCTTC.

The chain has TRBV6-5 and TRBJ1-2; no firm D call. CDR3 size: 15 residues. Germline values: CDR1 MNHEY, CDR2 SVGAGI. V was shortened by 0 bases and J by 3 bases, with 11 bases between the two germline ends. The chain's CDR3 is CASSYSPNGDYGYTF. In nucleotides, the CDR3 is TGTGCCAGCAGTTACTCGCCCAATGGTGACTATGGCTACACCTTC.

This clonotype has more than one count but fewer than ten. J is TRBJ2-6 and V is TRBV15; perhaps TRBD2 as D (5 bases). V was clipped by 1 base and J by 0 bases, with 16 bases between them. This CDR3 comprises 19 residues. Germline V gives CDR1 LNHNV, CDR2 YYDKDF (reference sequence). This CDR3 reads CATSRAWEQARSGANVLTF. Here the CDR3 DNA reads TGTGCCACCAGCAGAGCGTGGGAGCAGGCCCGCTCTGGGGCCAACGTCCTGACTTTC.

This clonotype was found a few times. The rearrangement joins TRBV5-4 to TRBJ2-1; 8 bases match TRBD2. The germline V gene encodes CDR1 SGHNT and CDR2 YYREEE (reference sequence). This CDR3 spans 14 amino acids. Trimming removed 4 bases from V and 6 bases from J; junction bases left unmatched: 6. The CDR3 DNA sequence: TGTGCCAGCAGCCTCTTCGGGGGGGGCAATGAGCAGTTCTTC. As protein: CASSLFGGGNEQFF.

The sample holds a few counts of this clonotype. The genes are TRBV7-2 and TRBJ1-5, with 7 positions matching TRBD1. J was trimmed by 7 bases and V by 3 bases; bases with no gene match: 6. Germline CDR1 SGHTA, CDR2 FQGNSA. The CDR3 covers 14 residues. CDR3 sequence (DNA): TGTGCCAGCAGCTTTAAGGGGGCAGGACAGCCCCAGCATTTT. It is translated as CASSFKGAGQPQHF.

The chain has TRBV12-3 or TRBV12-4 and TRBJ2-7; either TRBD1 or TRBD2 may supply D (5 bases each). Trimming stripped 3 bases from V and 0 bases from J, with 12 bases between. This CDR3 is built from 15 residues. CDR3 sequence: CASSFLGRSSYEQYF. DNA for the CDR3: TGTGCCAGCAGTTTTCTGGGACGGAGCTCCTACGAGCAGTACTTC.

This chain connects TRBV19 to TRBJ2-5, with D tentatively TRBD1 (5 bases). The ends were cut back, 3 bases at V and 5 bases at J, with 16 bases in the middle. Germline-derived CDR1 and CDR2 are LNHDA and SQIVND (reference sequence). The CDR3 loop spans 15 amino acids. CDR3 DNA: TGTGCCAGTAGTATCGGAGACAGCCACAGGGAGACCCAGTACTTC. Encoded protein: CASSIGDSHRETQYF.